One sample yielded the 18 T cell receptor beta chains listed below, sequenced in a study of blood T cell repertoires in COVID-19. Sequencing was performed with immunoSEQ multiplex PCR; in TCRdb, only in-frame clones are kept and a portion is missing. The data show about 150,000 clones, approximately 87% seen once. Sample: peripheral blood. The origin of the receptors is a woman in her forties or fifties with active or convalescent COVID-19.

The V call is TRBV27, the J call TRBJ1-2; possible D gene TRBD1, 5 bases. The germline CDR1 and CDR2 sequences are MNHEY and SMNVEV (reference sequence). This CDR3 contains 14 residues. V was trimmed by 6 bases and J by 4 bases, leaving 15 bases between them. The CDR3 here is CASSLEGRGYGYTF. The CDR3 nucleotides are TGTGCCAGCAGCTTGGAGGGGCGAGGCTATGGCTACACCTTC.

V usage is TRBV28 and J usage is TRBJ1-3; TRBD1 is a possible D gene (5 bases). Germline CDR1 MDHEN, CDR2 SYDVKM. V lost 5 bases and J lost 0, with 11 bases in between. The CDR3 contains 15 residues. The CDR3 loop reads CASSTPGSSGNTIYF. For the CDR3, the DNA is TGTGCCAGCAGTACCCCAGGGTCCTCTGGAAACACCATATATTTT.

This clone showed up just a few times. The chain combines TRBV28 with TRBJ2-7, with 10 nucleotides matching TRBD2. The CDR3 is made up of 13 amino acids. V gave up 9 bases and J gave up 3 bases; unmatched junction bases: 5. Germline lookup yields CDR1 MDHEN and CDR2 SYDVKM. CDR3 residues: CASTRLAGYEQYF. CDR3 DNA: TGTGCCAGTACAAGACTAGCGGGCTACGAGCAGTACTTC.

The genes are TRBV5-6 and TRBJ1-2; tentatively, D is TRBD1 (5 bases). The CDR3 contains 15 residues. Germline V CDR1 and CDR2: SGHDT, YYEEEE. The V gene lost 4 bases and the J gene lost 2 bases, with 15 bases spanning the gap. DNA for the CDR3: TGTGCCAGCAGCCCAGGACACAAAGCGAACTATGGCTACACCTTC. Its protein is CASSPGHKANYGYTF.

The chain has TRBV7-2 and TRBJ1-1; unclear D gene. CDR1 is SGHTA and CDR2 is FQGNSA in the germline V gene. V was shortened by 2 bases and J by 1 base, with 11 bases between the two germline ends. This CDR3 spans 15 amino acids. Here the CDR3 DNA reads TGTGCCAGCAGCTTATCCGTCTTTTCGAACACTGAAGCTTTCTTT. This translates into CASSLSVFSNTEAFF.

J is TRBJ2-7 and V is TRBV6-2 or TRBV6-3; TRBD1 matches at 9 bases. This CDR3 is 13 amino acids long. The germline CDR1 and CDR2 sequences are MNHEY and SVGEGT. The ends lost 4 bases at V and 5 bases at J; junction bases unmatched: 3. Here the CDR3 reads CASSSDRGNEQYF. DNA of the CDR3: TGTGCCAGCAGTTCGGACAGGGGAAACGAGCAGTACTTC.

V is TRBV9 and J is TRBJ2-5; 7 bases are a match to TRBD2. The CDR3 sequence is 16 residues long. Per the germline V gene, CDR1 is SGDLS and CDR2 is YYNGEE. Trimming took 0 bases from V and 5 from J; bases not matched to a gene: 10. The chain's CDR3 is CASSVGGSGAGETQYF. As DNA, the CDR3 is TGTGCCAGCAGCGTAGGGGGGAGCGGGGCCGGGGAGACCCAGTACTTC.

The CDR3 DNA reads as TGTGCCAGCAGCACATCGACAGGGTTCAATGGCTACACCTTC. Encoded protein: CASSTSTGFNGYTF. This chain uses TRBV7-9 with TRBJ1-2; TRBD1 matches 7 bases. The CDR3 consists of 14 residues. Germline values: CDR1 SEHNR, CDR2 FQNEAQ (reference sequence). The J segment lost 6 bases and the V segment lost 5 bases, leaving 9 bases of the junction unmatched.

The V gene is TRBV6-2 or TRBV6-3, the J gene TRBJ2-7; TRBD1 matches at 7 bases. V trimming: 5 bases; J trimming: 3 bases; junction bases outside the gene matches: 13. Germline V lookup: CDR1 MNHEY, CDR2 SVGEGT. The CDR3 extends over 16 amino acids. DNA for the CDR3: TGTGCCAGCAGTGCTCCATGGGGACAGCCAAACTACGAGCAGTACTTC. Protein product: CASSAPWGQPNYEQYF.

This clone showed up just once. V and J are TRBV19 and TRBJ2-3, with 13 positions matching TRBD2. CDR3 size: 18 residues. The J segment lost 2 bases and the V segment lost 10 bases, leaving 15 bases of the junction unmatched. From germline, CDR1 is LNHDA and CDR2 SQIVND (reference sequence). The CDR3 region has the DNA TGTGCCACCAAACTAGCGGGAGGGCCCGGTTCGCACACAGATACGCAGTATTTT. This encodes CATKLAGGPGSHTDTQYF.

V usage is TRBV7-9 and J usage is TRBJ1-1; no firm D call. Trimming left V 5 bases short and J 1 base short, with 23 bases between. The CDR3 loop spans 18 amino acids. In germline, CDR1 is SEHNR, CDR2 FQNEAQ (reference sequence). The CDR3 here is CASSPPVGVTPTNTEAFF. The DNA of the CDR3 is TGTGCCAGCAGCCCTCCAGTCGGGGTAACCCCGACGAACACTGAAGCTTTCTTT.

The CDR3 protein is CASSWTGGNYGYTF. The CDR3 nucleotides are TGTGCCAGCAGCTGGACAGGGGGTAACTATGGCTACACCTTC. V is TRBV7-2 and J is TRBJ1-2, with TRBD1 matching over 10 bases. Trimming took 4 bases from V and 1 from J; bases not matched to a gene: 0. CDR1 and CDR2 from the germline V gene are SGHTA and FQGNSA. CDR3 size: 14 residues. Full variable domain (rest looked up from reference TRBV7-2 and TRBJ1-2): GAGVSQSPSNKVTEKGKDVELRCDPISGHTALYWYRQSLGQGLEFLIYFQGNSAPDKSGLPSDRFSAERTGGSVSTLTIQRTQQEDSAVYLCASSWTGGNYGYTFGSGTRLTVV.

The chain recombines TRBV27 with TRBJ2-1; 7 bases map to TRBD2. With V trimmed by 5 bases and J by 6 bases, 13 bases remained unmatched. The CDR3 loop spans 16 amino acids. Per germline, CDR1 MNHEY and CDR2 SMNVEV (reference sequence). CDR3 residues: CASSPYIGREGNEQFF. The CDR3 nucleotides read TGTGCCAGCAGTCCCTACATAGGCAGGGAGGGCAATGAGCAGTTCTTC.

The rearrangement links TRBV6-1 to TRBJ1-1, with D perhaps TRBD1 (6 bases). Germline loops: CDR1 MNHNS, CDR2 SASEGT. With 3 bases removed from V and 1 base from J, the gap between germline ends came to 12 bases. The CDR3 spans 15 residues. The CDR3 region is CASSDAPDRNTEAFF. For the CDR3, the DNA is TGTGCCAGCAGTGACGCCCCGGACAGGAACACTGAAGCTTTCTTT.

The chain combines TRBV24-1 with TRBJ2-1, with TRBD2 matching over 9 bases. Germline V gene sequence: CDR1 KGHDR, CDR2 SFDVKD. The J segment lost 0 bases and the V segment lost 5 bases, leaving 7 bases of the junction unmatched. CDR3 size: 17 residues. In DNA, the CDR3 is TGTGCCACCAGTGGGGGGGCAGCGGGAGGCTCCTACAATGAGCAGTTCTTC. Residues: CATSGGAAGGSYNEQFF.

The J gene is TRBJ2-6, the V gene TRBV11-3; D possibly corresponds to TRBD2 (6 bases). V was trimmed by 4 bases and J by 8 bases, leaving 21 bases between them. The CDR3 is 17 residues long. Germline V gene lookup returns CDR1 SGHNT and CDR2 YENEEA. The DNA for the CDR3 is TGTGCCAGCAGCTCGGGCTGGGGAGGTCATTACACCAACGTCCTGACTTTC. This encodes CASSSGWGGHYTNVLTF.

The chain recombines TRBV7-2 with TRBJ2-6; TRBD2 matches at 7 bases. V was pared by 3 bases and J by 2 bases, with 7 bases of the junction left unmatched. Germline values: CDR1 SGHTA, CDR2 FQGNSA. This CDR3 region has 17 residues. CDR3: CASSLTPGGAGANVLTF. The CDR3 region has the DNA TGTGCCAGCAGCTTGACCCCGGGGGGAGCTGGGGCCAACGTCCTGACTTTC.

CDR3 sequence reads: CASSSVVAGTSYEQYF. CDR3 sequence (DNA): TGCGCCAGCAGCTCAGTCGTAGCGGGGACCTCCTACGAGCAGTACTTC. V is TRBV4-1 and J is TRBJ2-7; 8 bases align to TRBD2. This CDR3 is built from 16 residues. CDR1 and CDR2 from the germline V gene are MGHRA and YSYEKL. Trimming cost V 5 bases and J 0 bases; bases outside gene matches: 9.